The T cell receptor beta chain under discussion was sequenced for a study of T cells in pancreatic ductal adenocarcinoma. V dropped 2 bases and J dropped 8 bases, with 16 bases sitting between them. The CDR3 sequence is 15 residues long. The germline gives CDR1 SGHAT, CDR2 FQNNGV. The protocol was immunoSEQ multiplex PCR, while the TCRdb copy is restricted to in-frame clones and leaves out a portion. The table records more than 85,000 clones, around 96% of them present only once. Study-level points and caveats: No significant tumor-blood clonality difference; means were about 0.12 and 0.073.

The selected patients with pancreatic ductal adenocarcinoma had surgery but no neoadjuvant therapy. Details on this clone: Its target is unknown.

This sequence originates from a human donor with pancreatic ductal adenocarcinoma. The V and J genes are TRBV11-2 and TRBJ2-1, with no clear D. Sequenced sample: PBMCs. DNA for the CDR3: TGTGCCAGCAGCTTACCTTTACCCAGACTGCATGAGCAGTTCTTC. Protein product: CASSLPLPRLHEQFF.